A single sample gave rise to the 10 T cell receptor beta chains below, sequenced in a study of T-cell reconstitution after alpha-beta-depleted transplantation in children. TCRbeta library construction was performed incorporating unique molecular identifiers. TCRdb ran MiXCR on the PCR reads and lists one entry per CDR3 protein. Of 330,000 or so distinct CDR3 sequences detected, 10% appear once; the ten largest clones hold less than 9%. The sample in question was PBMCs, obtained before TCRalphabeta/CD19-depleted stem cell transplant. Source of these receptors: a boy less than two years old with acute myeloid leukemia, due to receive a stem cell transplant.

This clonotype was picked up many times. The rearrangement uses TRBV7-3 and TRBJ1-6; the match to TRBD1 covers 7 bases. Germline V lookup: CDR1 SGHTA, CDR2 FQGTGA. This CDR3 has 15 residues. V gave up 1 base and J gave up 6 bases; unmatched junction bases: 3. The DNA of the CDR3 is TGTGCCAGCAGCTTAATAGCAGGGGGTAATTCACCCCTCCACTTT. It translates to CASSLIAGGNSPLHF.

This clonotype has ten or more counts. The chain employs TRBV6-1 and TRBJ2-1, with 7 positions matching TRBD2. The CDR3 extends over 13 amino acids. Germline values: CDR1 MNHNS, CDR2 SASEGT. Unmatched junction bases numbered 8, after V lost 6 bases and J lost 9 bases. The CDR3 coding sequence is TGTGCCAGCAGAATGACTAGCTTTGGTGAGCAGTTCTTC. This encodes CASRMTSFGEQFF.

This clonotype was counted many times. The rearrangement links TRBV11-2 to TRBJ2-7; D is perhaps TRBD1 (6 bases). Trimming took off 2 bases at V and 3 bases at J, with 14 bases between the two ends. The length of the CDR3 is 15 residues. Germline CDR1 is SGHAT and CDR2 is FQNNGV. The CDR3 DNA reads as TGTGCCAGCAGCTTACAAAGGACAGACGTCTACGAGCAGTACTTC. Its translation: CASSLQRTDVYEQYF.

This clonotype was counted at least ten times. J is TRBJ2-1 and V is TRBV28; tentatively, D is TRBD2 (6 bases). The CDR3 has 14 residues. V was shortened by 6 bases and J by 7 bases, with 16 bases between the two germline ends. Germline V gene sequence: CDR1 MDHEN, CDR2 SYDVKM. CDR3 bases: TGTGCCAGCAGGGAGCCCCGAAGCGGGAATGAGCAGTTCTTC. It specifies CASREPRSGNEQFF.

This clonotype was detected many times. The V and J genes are TRBV7-2 and TRBJ2-7, with D possibly being TRBD1 (6 bases). Germline V gives CDR1 SGHTA, CDR2 FQGNSA. This CDR3 contains 16 residues. Deletions cut 0 bases from V and 2 bases from J, with 14 bases between. CDR3: CASSLALVWGPYEQYF. In nucleotides, the CDR3 is TGTGCCAGCAGCTTAGCGCTTGTGTGGGGGCCCTACGAGCAGTACTTC.

This clonotype was recorded at least ten times. The chain joins TRBV15 to TRBJ2-6, with D unclear. Germline CDR1 reads LNHNV; CDR2 reads YYDKDF (reference sequence). The CDR3 runs to 15 residues. Trimming removed 9 bases at V and 0 bases at J, with 12 bases between. The CDR3 is CATQLARSGANVLTF. The DNA for the CDR3 is TGTGCCACTCAGCTTGCGCGCTCTGGGGCCAACGTCCTGACTTTC. Full variable domain (remainder filled in from reference TRBV15 and TRBJ2-6): DAMVIQNPRYQVTQFGKPVTLSCSQTLNHNVMYWYQQKSSQAPKLLFHYYDKDFNNEADTPDNFQSRRPNTSFCFLDIRSPGLGDTAMYLCATQLARSGANVLTFGAGSRLTVL.

The table lists this clonotype with many counts. The rearrangement links TRBV20-1 to TRBJ2-1; 10 nucleotides match TRBD2. This CDR3 is 15 amino acids long. J gave up 8 bases and V 1 base, and 8 bases lay outside the gene matches. Germline V gene data show CDR1 as DFQATT and CDR2 as SNEGSKA (reference sequence). The CDR3 here is CSARVYEREGYEQFF. The CDR3 DNA reads TGCAGTGCTAGAGTTTATGAGCGGGAGGGCTATGAGCAGTTCTTC.

The V and J genes are TRBV7-3 and TRBJ2-3; 8 bases fit TRBD2. V lost 4 bases and J lost 4; bases outside the gene matches: 19. Looked up from germline, CDR1 is SGHTA and CDR2 is FQGTGA. The CDR3 consists of 19 residues. The CDR3 region has the DNA TGTGCCAGCAGCTCCCCGGAAGGAGGATTAGCGGGGCCATCAGATACGCAGTATTTT. Translated: CASSSPEGGLAGPSDTQYF.

There are many counts of this clonotype. V and J are TRBV7-3 and TRBJ2-2, with D tentatively TRBD2 (6 bases). Germline V gives CDR1 SGHTA, CDR2 FQGTGA. V shed 2 bases and J shed 4 bases, with 8 bases lying between them. The CDR3 covers 14 residues. CDR3 amino acids: CASSLGLPTGELFF. DNA of the CDR3: TGTGCCAGCAGCTTAGGACTACCCACCGGGGAGCTGTTTTTT. The full variable domain, in which reference TRBV7-3 and TRBJ2-2 provide the parts outside the CDR3, is GAGVSQTPSNKVTEKGKYVELRCDPISGHTALYWYRQSLGQGPEFLIYFQGTGAADDSGLPNDRFFAVRPEGSVSTLKIQRTERGDSAVYLCASSLGLPTGELFFGEGSRLTVL.

The genes are TRBV5-6 and TRBJ1-1, with D tentatively TRBD1 (6 bases). Germline values: CDR1 SGHDT, CDR2 YYEEEE. The CDR3 totals 15 residues. V gave up 3 bases and J gave up 1 base, with 13 bases separating them. In DNA form, the CDR3 reads TGTGCCAGCAGCTCCTTGGGGGGGGCGAACACTGAAGCTTTCTTT. This sequence encodes CASSSLGGANTEAFF.